These 7 T cell receptor beta chains were sequenced from one sample in a study of beta chain features in type 1 diabetes. General observations from the study: The study found moderately but significantly shorter TCRB CDR3s in all four CD4+ subsets of Type 1 diabetes patients.

The sequenced template was cDNA made from the entire isolated RNA. The repertoire was sequenced with immunoSEQ multiplex PCR; TCRdb's copy has only in-frame clones and lacks some. The sample consists of some 63,000 clones, around 49% of them appearing once. Antigens of these TCRs are unknown. Sequencing was carried out using central memory CD4+ T cells from blood. These receptors all stem from a man under 40 with type 1 diabetes.

This clone was seen a few times. V gene TRBV5-1 combines with J gene TRBJ2-7, with D possibly being TRBD1 (6 bases). With 0 bases removed from V and 4 bases from J, the gap between germline ends came to 11 bases. In germline, CDR1 is SGHRS, CDR2 YFSETQ. CDR3 length: 14 residues. The CDR3 reads CASSLAQGLYEQYF. Here the CDR3 DNA reads TGCGCCAGCAGCTTGGCTCAGGGGTTATACGAGCAGTACTTC.

The chain's CDR3 is CAWSLDSTDTQYF. As DNA, the CDR3 is TGTGCCTGGAGTTTAGATAGCACAGATACGCAGTATTTT. The J gene is TRBJ2-3, the V gene TRBV30, with D unresolved. V was clipped by 2 bases and J by 0 bases, with 6 bases between them. CDR3 length: 13 amino acids. In germline, CDR1 is GTSNPN, CDR2 SVGIG (reference sequence). Based on the CDR3 plus reference TRBV30 and TRBJ2-3, the full variable domain is SQTIHQWPATLVQPVGSPLSLECTVEGTSNPNLYWYRQAAGRGLQLLFYSVGIGQISSEVPQNLSASRPQDRQFILSSKKLLLSDSGFYLCAWSLDSTDTQYFGPGTRLTVL.

CDR3 sequence reads: CASREGQAPPQNIQYF. DNA of the CDR3: TGTGCCAGTAGGGAGGGACAGGCACCTCCCCAAAACATTCAGTACTTC. The chain links TRBV19 to TRBJ2-4, with 8 bases that match TRBD1. The germline gives CDR1 LNHDA, CDR2 SQIVND (reference sequence). CDR3 length: 16 amino acids. V trimming: 6 bases; J trimming: 5 bases; junction bases outside the gene matches: 12.

The V call is TRBV6-5, the J call TRBJ2-7, with TRBD2 as a possible D gene (5 bases). This CDR3 has 12 residues. V was pared by 4 bases and J by 7 bases, with 11 bases between. The germline V gene encodes CDR1 MNHEY and CDR2 SVGAGI. CDR3 sequence: CASSSTPGEQYF. CDR3 nucleotides: TGTGCCAGCAGTTCGACCCCGGGGGAGCAGTACTTC.

The V gene is TRBV10-1, the J gene TRBJ2-1, with TRBD2 identical over 9 bases. The germline V gene has CDR1 WNHNN and CDR2 SYGVQD (reference sequence). The J segment lost 6 bases and the V segment lost 1 base, leaving 4 bases of the junction unmatched. The CDR3 extends over 15 amino acids. CDR3 nucleotides: TGCGCCAGCAGTGAGTACAGCGGGGGGAGCAATGAGCAGTTCTTC. It specifies CASSEYSGGSNEQFF.

This clone has just a few counts. The J gene is TRBJ2-7, the V gene TRBV2; D is ambiguous. This CDR3 comprises 13 residues. V dropped 4 bases and J dropped 1 base, with 8 bases sitting between them. Germline CDR1 is SNHLY and CDR2 is FYNNEI. The DNA of the CDR3 is TGTGCCAGCAGTGTACAGATTTCCTACGAGCAGTACTTC. It yields the protein CASSVQISYEQYF. Based on the CDR3 plus reference TRBV2 and TRBJ2-7, the full variable domain is EPEVTQTPSHQVTQMGQEVILRCVPISNHLYFYWYRQILGQKVEFLVSFYNNEISEKSEIFDDQFSVERPDGSNFTLKIRSTKLEDSAMYFCASSVQISYEQYFGPGTRLTVT.

The chain recombines TRBV7-2 with TRBJ2-2; 11 bases fit TRBD2. CDR1 is SGHTA and CDR2 is FQGNSA in the germline V gene. The CDR3 length is 18 residues. The junction had 12 bases not matched to a gene; V was cut back by 4 bases and J by 5 bases. CDR3 in amino acids: CASSSRGSGGAWTGELFF. DNA of the CDR3: TGTGCCAGCAGCTCCCGTGGTAGCGGGGGGGCTTGGACCGGGGAGCTGTTTTTT.